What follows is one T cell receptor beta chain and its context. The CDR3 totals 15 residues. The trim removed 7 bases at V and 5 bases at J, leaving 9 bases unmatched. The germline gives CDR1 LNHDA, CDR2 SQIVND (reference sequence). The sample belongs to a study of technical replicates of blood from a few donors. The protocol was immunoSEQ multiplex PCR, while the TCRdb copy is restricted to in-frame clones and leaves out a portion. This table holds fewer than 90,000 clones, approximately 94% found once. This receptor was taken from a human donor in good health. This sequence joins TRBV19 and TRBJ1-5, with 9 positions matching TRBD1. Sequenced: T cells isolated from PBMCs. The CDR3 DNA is TGTGCCAGTACCCCGGGACAGGGAAGTTATCAGCCCCAGCATTTT. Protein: CASTPGQGSYQPQHF.